The entry below gives a single T cell receptor (beta chain) sequence along with its context. Antigen specificity is unknown. This record comes from a study of T cell responses to AZD1222 COVID-19 vaccine. Study-level results: Increased Spike-specific TCR breadth and depth were observed after two AZD1222 doses.

Data came from immunoSEQ multiplex PCR; TCRdb stores just in-frame clones and leaves some out. The sample includes approximately 160,000 clones, 85% to 95% of them seen just once. This CDR3 region has 15 residues. V lost 8 bases and J 2 bases, leaving 17 bases between the germline ends. Germline V gene lookup returns CDR1 ENHRY and CDR2 SYGVKD. This chain links TRBV10-3 with TRBJ2-3; a possible D gene is TRBD2 (7 bases). The sequence was obtained from an adult in good health. The sequencing used peripheral blood, collected on day 0 of AZD1222 vaccination. This chain's CDR3 is CAIGRDTTTTDTQYF. The CDR3 nucleotides are TGTGCCATCGGGAGGGACACGACTACCACAGATACGCAGTATTTT.